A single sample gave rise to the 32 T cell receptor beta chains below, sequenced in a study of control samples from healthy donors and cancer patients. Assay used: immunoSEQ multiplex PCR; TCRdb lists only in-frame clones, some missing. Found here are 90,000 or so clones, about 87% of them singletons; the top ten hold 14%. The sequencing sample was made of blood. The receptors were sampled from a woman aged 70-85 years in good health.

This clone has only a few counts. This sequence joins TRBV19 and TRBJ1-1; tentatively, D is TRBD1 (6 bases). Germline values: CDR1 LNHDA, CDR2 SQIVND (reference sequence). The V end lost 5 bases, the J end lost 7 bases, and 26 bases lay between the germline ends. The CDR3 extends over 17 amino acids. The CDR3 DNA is TGTGCCAGTAGTCCCCGATCAGGTTCAGGGACAAGGGGTGAAGCTTTCTTT. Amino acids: CASSPRSGSGTRGEAFF. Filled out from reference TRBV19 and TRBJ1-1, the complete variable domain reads DGGITQSPKYLFRKEGQNVTLSCEQNLNHDAMYWYRQDPGQGLRLIYYSQIVNDFQKGDIAEGYSVSREKKESFPLTVTSAQKNPTAFYLCASSPRSGSGTRGEAFFGQGTRLTVV.

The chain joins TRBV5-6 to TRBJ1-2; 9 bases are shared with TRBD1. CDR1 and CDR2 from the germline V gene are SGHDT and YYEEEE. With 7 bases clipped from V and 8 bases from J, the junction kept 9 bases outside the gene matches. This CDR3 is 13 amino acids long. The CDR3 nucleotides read TGTGCCAGCGGAAAGGACAGGGGTGGCGGCTACACCTTC. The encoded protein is CASGKDRGGGYTF.

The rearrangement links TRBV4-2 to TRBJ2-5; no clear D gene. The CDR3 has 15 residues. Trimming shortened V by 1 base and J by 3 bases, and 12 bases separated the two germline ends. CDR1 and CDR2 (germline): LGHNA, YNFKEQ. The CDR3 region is CASSQGGREKETQYF. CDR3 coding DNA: TGTGCCAGCAGCCAAGGTGGACGCGAAAAAGAGACCCAGTACTTC.

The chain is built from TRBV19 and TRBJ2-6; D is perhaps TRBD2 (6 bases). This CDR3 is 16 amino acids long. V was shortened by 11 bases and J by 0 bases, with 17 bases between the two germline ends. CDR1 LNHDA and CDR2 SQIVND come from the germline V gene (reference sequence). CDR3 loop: CAGGDSVLSGANVLTF. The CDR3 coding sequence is TGTGCCGGAGGGGACTCGGTCCTCTCTGGGGCCAACGTCCTGACTTTC.

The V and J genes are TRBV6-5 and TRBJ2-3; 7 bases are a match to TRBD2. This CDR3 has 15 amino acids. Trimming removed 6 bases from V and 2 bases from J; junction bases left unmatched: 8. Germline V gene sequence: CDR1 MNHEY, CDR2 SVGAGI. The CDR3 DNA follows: TGTGCCAGCAGCCTGGGCGGGGGAGTCACAGATACGCAGTATTTT. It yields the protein CASSLGGGVTDTQYF.

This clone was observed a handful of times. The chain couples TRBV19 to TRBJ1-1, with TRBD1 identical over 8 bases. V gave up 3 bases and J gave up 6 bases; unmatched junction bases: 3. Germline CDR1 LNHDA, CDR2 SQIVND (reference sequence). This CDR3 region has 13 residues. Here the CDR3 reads CASSMTGVAEAFF. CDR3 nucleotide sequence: TGTGCCAGTAGTATGACAGGGGTGGCTGAAGCTTTCTTT. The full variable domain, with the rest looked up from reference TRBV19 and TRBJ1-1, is DGGITQSPKYLFRKEGQNVTLSCEQNLNHDAMYWYRQDPGQGLRLIYYSQIVNDFQKGDIAEGYSVSREKKESFPLTVTSAQKNPTAFYLCASSMTGVAEAFFGQGTRLTVV.

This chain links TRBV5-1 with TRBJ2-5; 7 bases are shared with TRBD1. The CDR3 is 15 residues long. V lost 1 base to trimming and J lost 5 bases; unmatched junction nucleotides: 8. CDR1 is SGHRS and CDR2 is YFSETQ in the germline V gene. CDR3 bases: TGCGCCAGCAGCTTGTCTACAGGGGCCGGGGAGACCCAGTACTTC. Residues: CASSLSTGAGETQYF. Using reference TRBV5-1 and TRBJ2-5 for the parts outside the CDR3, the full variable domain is KAGVTQTPRYLIKTRGQQVTLSCSPISGHRSVSWYQQTPGQGLQFLFEYFSETQRNKGNFPGRFSGRQFSNSRSEMNVSTLELGDSALYLCASSLSTGAGETQYFGPGTRLLVL.

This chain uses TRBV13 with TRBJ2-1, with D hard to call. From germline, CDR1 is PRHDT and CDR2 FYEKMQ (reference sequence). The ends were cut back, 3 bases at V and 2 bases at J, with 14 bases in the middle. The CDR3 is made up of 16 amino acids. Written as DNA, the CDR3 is TGTGCCAGCAGCTTTCGAATAGAGTCAACCTACAATGAGCAGTTCTTC. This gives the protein CASSFRIESTYNEQFF.

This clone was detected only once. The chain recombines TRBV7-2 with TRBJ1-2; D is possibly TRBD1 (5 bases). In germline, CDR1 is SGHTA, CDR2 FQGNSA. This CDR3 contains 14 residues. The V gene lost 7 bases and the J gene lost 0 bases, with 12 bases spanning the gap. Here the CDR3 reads CASNRKGTNYGYTF. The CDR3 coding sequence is TGTGCCAGCAATAGGAAGGGGACTAACTATGGCTACACCTTC. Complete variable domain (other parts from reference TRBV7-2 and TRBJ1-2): GAGVSQSPSNKVTEKGKDVELRCDPISGHTALYWYRQSLGQGLEFLIYFQGNSAPDKSGLPSDRFSAERTGGSVSTLTIQRTQQEDSAVYLCASNRKGTNYGYTFGSGTRLTVV.

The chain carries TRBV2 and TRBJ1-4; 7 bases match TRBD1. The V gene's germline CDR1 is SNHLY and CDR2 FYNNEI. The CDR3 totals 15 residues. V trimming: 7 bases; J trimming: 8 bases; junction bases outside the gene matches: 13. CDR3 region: CASTNKGTVGEKLFF. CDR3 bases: TGTGCCAGCACCAATAAGGGGACAGTTGGAGAAAAACTGTTTTTT.

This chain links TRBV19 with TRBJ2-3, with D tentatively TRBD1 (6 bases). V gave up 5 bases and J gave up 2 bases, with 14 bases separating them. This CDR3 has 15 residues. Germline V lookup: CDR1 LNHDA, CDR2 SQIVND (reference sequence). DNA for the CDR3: TGTGCCAGTAGTGCCCCCCTGGGGGCCACAGATACGCAGTATTTT. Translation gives CASSAPLGATDTQYF.

CDR3 nucleotide sequence: TGTGCCAGCAGCTTAGGGACGAAATCGTCTGGCTACACCTTC. The encoded protein is CASSLGTKSSGYTF. V gene TRBV7-8 combines with J gene TRBJ1-2; D unclear. Germline V CDR1 and CDR2: SGHVS, FQNEAQ. The CDR3 has 14 residues. V gave up 1 base and J gave up 7 bases, with 13 bases separating them.

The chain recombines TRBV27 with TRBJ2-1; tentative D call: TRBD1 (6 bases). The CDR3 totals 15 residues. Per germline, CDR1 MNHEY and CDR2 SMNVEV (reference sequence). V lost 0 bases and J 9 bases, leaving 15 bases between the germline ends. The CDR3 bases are TGTGCCAGCAGTTTATCGGGGGCAGGGGAAGGTGAGCAGTTCTTC. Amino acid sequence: CASSLSGAGEGEQFF.

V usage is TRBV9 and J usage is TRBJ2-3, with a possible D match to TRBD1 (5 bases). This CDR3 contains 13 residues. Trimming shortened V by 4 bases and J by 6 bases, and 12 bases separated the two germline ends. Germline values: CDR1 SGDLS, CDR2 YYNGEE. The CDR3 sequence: CASSSQNRDTQYF. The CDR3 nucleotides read TGTGCCAGCAGCTCACAGAACAGGGATACGCAGTATTTT.

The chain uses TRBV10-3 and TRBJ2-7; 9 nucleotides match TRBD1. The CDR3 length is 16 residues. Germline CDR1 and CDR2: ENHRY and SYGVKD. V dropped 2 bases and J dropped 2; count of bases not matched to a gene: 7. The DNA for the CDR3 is TGTGCCATCAGTGAGGGTACCGGGACAGGGACCTACGAGCAGTACTTC. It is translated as CAISEGTGTGTYEQYF.

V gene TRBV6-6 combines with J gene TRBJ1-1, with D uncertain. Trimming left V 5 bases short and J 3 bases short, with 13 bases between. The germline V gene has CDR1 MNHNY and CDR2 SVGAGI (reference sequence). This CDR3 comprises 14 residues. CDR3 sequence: CASSNQAADTEAFF. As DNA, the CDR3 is TGTGCCAGCAGTAACCAGGCCGCGGACACTGAAGCTTTCTTT.

CDR3 in DNA: TGTGCCAGCAGTGAACTGGCCCCGGGGGACATTCAGTACTTC. This codes for CASSELAPGDIQYF. V and J are TRBV2 and TRBJ2-4; TRBD2 is a possible D gene (6 bases). CDR1 SNHLY and CDR2 FYNNEI come from the germline V gene. The CDR3 loop spans 14 amino acids. Trimming left V 2 bases short and J 8 bases short, with 13 bases between.

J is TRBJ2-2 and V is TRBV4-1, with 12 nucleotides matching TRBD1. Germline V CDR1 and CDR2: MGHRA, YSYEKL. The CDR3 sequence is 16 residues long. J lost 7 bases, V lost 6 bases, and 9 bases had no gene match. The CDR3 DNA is TGCGCCAGCAGTCTGGGACAGGGGGCAAATCACGGGGAGCTGTTTTTT. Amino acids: CASSLGQGANHGELFF.

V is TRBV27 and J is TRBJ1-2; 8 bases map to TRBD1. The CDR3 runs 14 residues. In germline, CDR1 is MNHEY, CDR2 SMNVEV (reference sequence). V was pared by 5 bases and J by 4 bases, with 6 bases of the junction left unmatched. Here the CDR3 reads CASSPGTGSYGYTF. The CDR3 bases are TGTGCCAGCAGTCCAGGGACAGGCTCCTATGGCTACACCTTC.

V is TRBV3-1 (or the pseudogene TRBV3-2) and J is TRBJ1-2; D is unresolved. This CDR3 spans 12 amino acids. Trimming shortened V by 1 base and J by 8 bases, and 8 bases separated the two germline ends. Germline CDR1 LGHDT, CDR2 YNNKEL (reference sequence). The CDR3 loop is CASSQVREGYTF. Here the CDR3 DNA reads TGTGCCAGCAGCCAAGTGCGGGAAGGCTACACCTTC.

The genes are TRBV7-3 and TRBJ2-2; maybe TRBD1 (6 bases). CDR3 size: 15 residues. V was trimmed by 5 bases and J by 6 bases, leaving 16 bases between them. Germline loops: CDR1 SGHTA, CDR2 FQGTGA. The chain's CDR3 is CASSPLERGSGELFF. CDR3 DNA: TGTGCCAGCAGCCCGTTGGAGAGGGGGTCCGGGGAGCTGTTTTTT.

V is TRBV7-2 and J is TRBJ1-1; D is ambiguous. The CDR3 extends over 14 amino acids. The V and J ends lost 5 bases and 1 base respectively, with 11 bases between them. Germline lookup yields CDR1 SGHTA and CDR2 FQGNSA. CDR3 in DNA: TGTGCCAGCAGCCCTGGGTCCAGGAACACTGAAGCTTTCTTT. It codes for CASSPGSRNTEAFF.

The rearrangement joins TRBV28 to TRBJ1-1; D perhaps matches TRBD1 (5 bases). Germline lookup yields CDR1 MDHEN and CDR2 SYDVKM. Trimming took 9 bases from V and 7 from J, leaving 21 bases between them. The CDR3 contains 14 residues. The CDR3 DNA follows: TGTGCCAGTTCCCACCGGGGCAGGGTTAATGAAGCTTTCTTT. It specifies CASSHRGRVNEAFF. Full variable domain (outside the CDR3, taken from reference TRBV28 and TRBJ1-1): DVKVTQSSRYLVKRTGEKVFLECVQDMDHENMFWYRQDPGLGLRLIYFSYDVKMKEKGDIPEGYSVSREKKERFSLILESASTNQTSMYLCASSHRGRVNEAFFGQGTRLTVV.

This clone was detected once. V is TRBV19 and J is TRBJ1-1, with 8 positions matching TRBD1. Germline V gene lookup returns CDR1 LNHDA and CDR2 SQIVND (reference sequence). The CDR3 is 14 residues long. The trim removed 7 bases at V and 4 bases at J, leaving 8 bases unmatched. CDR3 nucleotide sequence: TGTGCCAGTATTAGACAGGGGTTTGGCACTGAAGCTTTCTTT. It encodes CASIRQGFGTEAFF. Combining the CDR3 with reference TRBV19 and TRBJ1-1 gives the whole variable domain DGGITQSPKYLFRKEGQNVTLSCEQNLNHDAMYWYRQDPGQGLRLIYYSQIVNDFQKGDIAEGYSVSREKKESFPLTVTSAQKNPTAFYLCASIRQGFGTEAFFGQGTRLTVV.

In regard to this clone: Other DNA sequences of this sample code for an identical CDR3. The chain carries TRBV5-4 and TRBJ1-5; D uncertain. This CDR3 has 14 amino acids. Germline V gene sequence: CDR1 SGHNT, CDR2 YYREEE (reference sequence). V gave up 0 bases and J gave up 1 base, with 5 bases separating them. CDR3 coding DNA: TGTGCCAGCAGCTTGGCGGGGAGCAATCAGCCCCAGCATTTT. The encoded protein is CASSLAGSNQPQHF.

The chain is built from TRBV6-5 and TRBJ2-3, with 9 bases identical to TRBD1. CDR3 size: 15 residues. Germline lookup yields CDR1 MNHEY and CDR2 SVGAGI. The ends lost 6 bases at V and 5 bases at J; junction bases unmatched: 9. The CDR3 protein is CASRKGTGFVDTQYF. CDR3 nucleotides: TGTGCCAGCAGGAAAGGGACAGGGTTTGTAGATACGCAGTATTTT.

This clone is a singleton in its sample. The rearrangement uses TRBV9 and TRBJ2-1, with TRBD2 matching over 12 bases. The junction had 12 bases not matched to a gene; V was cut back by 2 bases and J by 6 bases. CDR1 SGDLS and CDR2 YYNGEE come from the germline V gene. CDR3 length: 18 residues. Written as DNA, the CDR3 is TGTGCCAGCAGCGTTTCCCCCTTACTAGCGGGGGGCGTCAATGAGCAGTTCTTC. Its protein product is CASSVSPLLAGGVNEQFF.

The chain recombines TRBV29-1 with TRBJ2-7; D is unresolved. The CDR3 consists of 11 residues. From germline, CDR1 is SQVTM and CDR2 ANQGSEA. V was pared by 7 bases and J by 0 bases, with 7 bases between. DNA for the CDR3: TGCAGCGCTGTAACCTCCTACGAGCAGTACTTC. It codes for CSAVTSYEQYF.

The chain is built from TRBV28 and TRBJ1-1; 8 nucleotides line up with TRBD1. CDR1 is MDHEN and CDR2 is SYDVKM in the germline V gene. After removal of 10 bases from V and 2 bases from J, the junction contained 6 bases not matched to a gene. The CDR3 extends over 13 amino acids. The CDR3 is CATWTGTNTEAFF. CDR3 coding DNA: TGTGCCACATGGACAGGGACCAACACTGAAGCTTTCTTT.

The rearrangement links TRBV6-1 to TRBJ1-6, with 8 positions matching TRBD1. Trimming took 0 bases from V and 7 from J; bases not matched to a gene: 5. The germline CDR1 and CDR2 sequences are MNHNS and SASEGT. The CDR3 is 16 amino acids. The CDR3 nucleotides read TGTGCCAGCAGTGAAGCAGCAGGACAGGGAAATTCACCCCTCCACTTT. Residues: CASSEAAGQGNSPLHF.

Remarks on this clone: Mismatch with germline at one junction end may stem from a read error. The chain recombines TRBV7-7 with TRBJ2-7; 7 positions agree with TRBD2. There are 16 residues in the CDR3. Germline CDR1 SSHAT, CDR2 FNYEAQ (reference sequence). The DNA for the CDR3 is TGTGCTAGCAGCTTAAGAGAAGGGCGGGACTACTACGAGCAGTACTTC. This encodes CASSLREGRDYYEQYF.

CDR3 nucleotide sequence: TGTGCCACCCGCTCCCACGGCGAAAATTCACCCCTCCACTTT. Protein sequence: CATRSHGENSPLHF. The V gene is TRBV10-3, the J gene TRBJ1-6, with D unresolved. The CDR3 extends over 14 amino acids. Per germline, CDR1 ENHRY and CDR2 SYGVKD. With 10 bases removed from V and 7 bases from J, the gap between germline ends came to 17 bases.